Included here is one T cell receptor beta chain sequence, with context. The data belong to a study of Graves' ophthalmopathy and Graves' hyperthyroidism. Amplifying from RNA transcripts, the study obtained TCR beta CDR3 regions. After a first-round RT-PCR with HTBI primers, a second-round multiplex PCR was run. TCRdb re-called the multiplex PCR reads through MiXCR, storing one row per CDR3 protein. The repertoire holds almost 750,000 distinct CDR3 sequences, with 40% as singletons. The CDR3 runs to 9 residues. Trimming shortened V by 2 bases and J by 13 bases, and 5 bases separated the two germline ends. The germline V gene encodes CDR1 ENHRY and CDR2 SYGVKD.

The source material was peripheral blood. The sequence derives from an adult man with Graves' ophthalmopathy. This rearrangement joins TRBV10-3 to TRBJ1-2; D remains unclear. The chain's CDR3 is CAISEGTTF. DNA for the CDR3: TGTGCCATCAGTGAGGGCACCACCTTC.